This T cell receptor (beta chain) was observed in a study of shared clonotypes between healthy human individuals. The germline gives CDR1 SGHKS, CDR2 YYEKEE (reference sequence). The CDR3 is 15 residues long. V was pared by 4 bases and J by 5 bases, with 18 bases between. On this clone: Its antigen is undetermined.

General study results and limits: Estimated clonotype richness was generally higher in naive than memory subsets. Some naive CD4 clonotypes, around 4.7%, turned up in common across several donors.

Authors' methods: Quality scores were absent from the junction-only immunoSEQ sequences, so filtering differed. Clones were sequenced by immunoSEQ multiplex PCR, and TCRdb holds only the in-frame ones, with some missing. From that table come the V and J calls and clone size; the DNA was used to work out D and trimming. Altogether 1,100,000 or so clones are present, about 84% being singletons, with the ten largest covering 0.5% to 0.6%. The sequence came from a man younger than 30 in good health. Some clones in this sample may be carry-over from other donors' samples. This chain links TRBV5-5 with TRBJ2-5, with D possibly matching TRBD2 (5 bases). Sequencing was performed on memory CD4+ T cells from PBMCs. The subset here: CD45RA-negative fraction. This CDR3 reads CASSNVLGVGETQYF. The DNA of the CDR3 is TGTGCCAGCAGCAACGTTCTCGGGGTTGGTGAGACCCAGTACTTC. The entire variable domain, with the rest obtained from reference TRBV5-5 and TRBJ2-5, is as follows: DAGVTQSPTHLIKTRGQQVTLRCSPISGHKSVSWYQQVLGQGPQFIFQYYEKEERGRGNFPDRFSARQFPNYSSELNVNALLLGDSALYLCASSNVLGVGETQYFGPGTRLLVL.